The T cell receptor beta chain under discussion was sequenced for a study of blood T cell repertoires in COVID-19. In the study overall: Acute-phase and convalescent COVID-19 samples originated in the United States, Italy and Spain.

This study enrolled people aged about 18 to 100 from about 26 US geographic areas. Trimming left V 5 bases short and J 2 bases short, with 10 bases between. Germline V gives CDR1 MNHEY, CDR2 SMNVEV (reference sequence). The CDR3 runs 13 residues. As originally analysed: Amplified reference gene primers provided the basis for estimating nucleated cell counts. TCRdb's copy holds only in-frame clones and misses some; the assay was immunoSEQ multiplex PCR. V and J calls and clone size follow that table, whereas D and trimming were derived from the DNA. Of about 250,000 clones listed, just over 85% are singletons.

This rearrangement joins TRBV27 to TRBJ2-7; TRBD2 is a possible D gene (6 bases). Sequenced sample: PBMCs or T cells enriched from blood (not recorded which). This TCR was sampled from a man aged 18 to 35 who had recovered from COVID-19. The CDR3: CASSNREPYEQYF. In DNA, the CDR3 is TGTGCCAGCAGTAACCGGGAGCCCTACGAGCAGTACTTC.